This T cell receptor (beta chain) was sequenced for a study of early stage breast cancer tumors. General study findings and limits: Commonly generated sequences made up most enriched TCRB sequences shared between patients. Functional markers like CD4, CD8 and FOXP3 were missed in bulk sequencing.

Comment on this clone: The antigen remains undetermined.

TCRdb's table, derived via immunoSEQ multiplex PCR, lists solely in-frame clones and lacks some. Among some 10,000 clones, 70% to 80% were seen once, and the ten largest hold around 20%. Germline-derived CDR1 and CDR2 are LGHNT and FRNRAP. The V end was cut by 5 bases, the J end by 5 bases, with 19 bases between. This CDR3 has 17 residues. Sequencing was done on a sample of breast tumor tissue. The TCR comes from a middle-aged person with breast cancer. The J gene is TRBJ2-6, the V gene TRBV12-5; perhaps TRBD1 as D (5 bases). The CDR3 region is CASGHSAGQSRANVLTF. For the CDR3, the DNA is TGTGCTAGTGGTCACTCAGCAGGACAAAGTCGGGCCAACGTCCTGACTTTC.